This TCR beta chain was observed in a study of T-cell memory formation after mild COVID-19. As for the study in general: TCR clusters largely stayed donor specific. Findings and caveats of the study: Clonal second-wave expansions that peaked on day 37 had unconfirmed SARS-CoV-2 specificity.

Per germline, CDR1 MNHEY and CDR2 SVGAGI. The V end lost 0 bases, the J end lost 4 bases, and 15 bases lay between the germline ends. There are 16 residues in the CDR3. Points on this clonotype: The target antigen is unknown.

Barcoded TCR alpha and TCR beta cDNA libraries with UMIs came from 5'RACE using constant-segment primers. TCRdb re-called the 5' RACE reads through MiXCR, storing one row per CDR3 protein. The data contain 380,000 or so distinct CDR3 sequences, roughly 13% of them singletons. The chain is built from TRBV6-5 and TRBJ2-5; D ambiguous. This receptor was taken from a man between 18 and 35 years old who had mild COVID-19 (a few samples of this study predate the infection). Cell type and time point are not known. Sequenced: PBMCs or a T cell subset sorted from them (not recorded which). The CDR3 DNA follows: TGTGCCAGCAGTTACTCGAAAGGCGAAACTGGAGAGACCCAGTACTTC. It yields the protein CASSYSKGETGETQYF.